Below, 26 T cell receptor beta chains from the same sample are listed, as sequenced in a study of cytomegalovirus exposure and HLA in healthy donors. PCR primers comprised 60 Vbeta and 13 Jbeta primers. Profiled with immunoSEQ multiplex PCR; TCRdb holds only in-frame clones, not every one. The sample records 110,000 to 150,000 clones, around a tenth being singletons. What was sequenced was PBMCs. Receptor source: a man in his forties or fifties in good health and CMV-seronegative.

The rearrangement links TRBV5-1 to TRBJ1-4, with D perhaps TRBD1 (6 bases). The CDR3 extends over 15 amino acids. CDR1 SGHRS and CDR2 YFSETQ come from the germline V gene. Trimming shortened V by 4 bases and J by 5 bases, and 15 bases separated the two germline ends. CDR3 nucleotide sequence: TGCGCCAGCAGCGTGGAGGGGGTCCCGAATGAAAAACTGTTTTTT. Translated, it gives CASSVEGVPNEKLFF.

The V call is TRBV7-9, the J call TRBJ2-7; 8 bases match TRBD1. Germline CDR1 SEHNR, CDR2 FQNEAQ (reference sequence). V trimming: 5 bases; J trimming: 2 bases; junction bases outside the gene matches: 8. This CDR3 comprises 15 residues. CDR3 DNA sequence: TGTGCCAGCAGCCAGGGACCGGGACAGGCCTACGAGCAGTACTTC. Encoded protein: CASSQGPGQAYEQYF. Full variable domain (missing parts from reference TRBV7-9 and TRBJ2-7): DTGVSQNPRHKITKRGQNVTFRCDPISEHNRLYWYRQTLGQGPEFLTYFQNEAQLEKSRLLSDRFSAERPKGSFSTLEIQRTEQGDSAMYLCASSQGPGQAYEQYFGPGTRLTVT.

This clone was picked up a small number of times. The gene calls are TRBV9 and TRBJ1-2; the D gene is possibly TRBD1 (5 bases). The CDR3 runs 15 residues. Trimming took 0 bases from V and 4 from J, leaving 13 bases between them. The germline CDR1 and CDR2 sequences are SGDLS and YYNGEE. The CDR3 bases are TGTGCCAGCAGCGTAGGTGACAGCCAGGGCTATGGCTACACCTTC. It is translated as CASSVGDSQGYGYTF.

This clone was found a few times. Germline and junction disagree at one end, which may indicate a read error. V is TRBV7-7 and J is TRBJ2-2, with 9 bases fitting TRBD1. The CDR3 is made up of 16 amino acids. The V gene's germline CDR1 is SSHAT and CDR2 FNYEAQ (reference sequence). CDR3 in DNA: TGTGCTAGCAGCATGGGGGGGACAGGGTTCACCGGGGAGCTGTTTTTT. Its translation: CASSMGGTGFTGELFF.

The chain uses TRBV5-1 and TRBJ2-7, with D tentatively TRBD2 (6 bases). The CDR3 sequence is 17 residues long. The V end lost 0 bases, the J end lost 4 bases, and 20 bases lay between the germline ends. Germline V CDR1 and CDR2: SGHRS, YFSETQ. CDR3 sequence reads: CASSLVVGGNPLYEQYF. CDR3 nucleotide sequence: TGCGCCAGCAGCTTGGTGGTTGGGGGGAACCCTTTATACGAGCAGTACTTC. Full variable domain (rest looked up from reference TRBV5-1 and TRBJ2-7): KAGVTQTPRYLIKTRGQQVTLSCSPISGHRSVSWYQQTPGQGLQFLFEYFSETQRNKGNFPGRFSGRQFSNSRSEMNVSTLELGDSALYLCASSLVVGGNPLYEQYFGPGTRLTVT.

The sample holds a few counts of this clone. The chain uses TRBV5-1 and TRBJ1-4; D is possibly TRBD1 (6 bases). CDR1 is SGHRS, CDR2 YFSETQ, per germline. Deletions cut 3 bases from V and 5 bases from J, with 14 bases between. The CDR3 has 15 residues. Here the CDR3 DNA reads TGCGCCAGCAGCTCCTCCGGGACAAAGAATGAAAAACTGTTTTTT. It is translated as CASSSSGTKNEKLFF. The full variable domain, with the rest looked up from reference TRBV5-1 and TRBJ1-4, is KAGVTQTPRYLIKTRGQQVTLSCSPISGHRSVSWYQQTPGQGLQFLFEYFSETQRNKGNFPGRFSGRQFSNSRSEMNVSTLELGDSALYLCASSSSGTKNEKLFFGSGTQLSVL.

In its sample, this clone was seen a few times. The CDR3: CASSSVVYGYTF. The CDR3, as DNA: TGTGCCAGTAGCTCAGTGGTCTATGGCTACACCTTC. The chain couples TRBV19 to TRBJ1-2; no clear D. Germline CDR1 LNHDA, CDR2 SQIVND (reference sequence). The V gene lost 6 bases and the J gene lost 4 bases, with 9 bases spanning the gap. CDR3 length: 12 amino acids.

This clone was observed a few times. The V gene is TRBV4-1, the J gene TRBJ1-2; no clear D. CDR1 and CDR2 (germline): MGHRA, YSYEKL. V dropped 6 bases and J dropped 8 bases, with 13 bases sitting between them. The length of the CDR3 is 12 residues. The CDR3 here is CASRGAGWGYTF. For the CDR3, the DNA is TGCGCCAGCAGGGGAGCGGGATGGGGCTACACCTTC.

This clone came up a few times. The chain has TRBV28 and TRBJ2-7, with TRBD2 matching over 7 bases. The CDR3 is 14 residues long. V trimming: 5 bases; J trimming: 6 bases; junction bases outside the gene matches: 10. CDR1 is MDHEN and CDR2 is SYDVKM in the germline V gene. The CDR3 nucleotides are TGTGCCAGCAGTCTCGGGGGGACCCCCCCCGAGCAGTACTTC. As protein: CASSLGGTPPEQYF.

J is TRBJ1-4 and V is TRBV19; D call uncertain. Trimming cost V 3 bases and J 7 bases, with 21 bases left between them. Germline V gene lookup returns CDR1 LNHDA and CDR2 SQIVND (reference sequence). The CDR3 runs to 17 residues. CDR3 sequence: CASSMAYGSYRGEKLFF. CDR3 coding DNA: TGTGCCAGTAGTATGGCCTATGGCTCATATCGGGGTGAAAAACTGTTTTTT. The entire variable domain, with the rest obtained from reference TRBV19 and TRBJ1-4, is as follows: DGGITQSPKYLFRKEGQNVTLSCEQNLNHDAMYWYRQDPGQGLRLIYYSQIVNDFQKGDIAEGYSVSREKKESFPLTVTSAQKNPTAFYLCASSMAYGSYRGEKLFFGSGTQLSVL.

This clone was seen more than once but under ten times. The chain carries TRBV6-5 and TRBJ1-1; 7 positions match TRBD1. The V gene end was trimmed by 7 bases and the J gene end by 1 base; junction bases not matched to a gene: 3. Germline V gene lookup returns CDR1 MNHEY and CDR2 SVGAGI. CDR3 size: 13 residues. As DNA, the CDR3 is TGTGCCAGCACCCGGGACAGGAACACTGAAGCTTTCTTT. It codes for CASTRDRNTEAFF.

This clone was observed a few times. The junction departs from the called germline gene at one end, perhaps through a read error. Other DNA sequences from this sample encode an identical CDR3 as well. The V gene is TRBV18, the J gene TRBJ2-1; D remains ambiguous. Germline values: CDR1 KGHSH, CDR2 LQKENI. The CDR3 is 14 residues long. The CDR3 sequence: CASSPLTRNNEQFF. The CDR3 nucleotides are TGTGCCAGCTCTCCACTAACCAGAAACAATGAGCAGTTCTTC. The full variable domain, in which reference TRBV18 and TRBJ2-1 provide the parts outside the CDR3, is NAGVMQNPRHLVRRRGQEARLRCSPMKGHSHVYWYRQLPEEGLKFMVYLQKENIIDESGMPKERFSAEFPKEGPSILRIQQVVRGDSAAYFCASSPLTRNNEQFFGPGTRLTVL.

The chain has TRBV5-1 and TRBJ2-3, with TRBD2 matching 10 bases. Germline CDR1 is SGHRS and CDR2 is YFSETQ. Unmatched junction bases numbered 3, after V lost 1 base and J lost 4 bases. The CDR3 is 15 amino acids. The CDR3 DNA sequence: TGCGCCAGCAGCTTGACTAGCGGGGTCTCAGATACGCAGTATTTT. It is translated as CASSLTSGVSDTQYF.

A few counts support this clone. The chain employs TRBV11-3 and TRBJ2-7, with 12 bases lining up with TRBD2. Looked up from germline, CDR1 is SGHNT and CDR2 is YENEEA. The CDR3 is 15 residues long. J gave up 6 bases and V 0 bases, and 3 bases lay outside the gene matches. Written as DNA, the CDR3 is TGTGCCAGCAGCTTAGATCCTAGCGGGAGGGCCGAGCAGTACTTC. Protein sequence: CASSLDPSGRAEQYF.

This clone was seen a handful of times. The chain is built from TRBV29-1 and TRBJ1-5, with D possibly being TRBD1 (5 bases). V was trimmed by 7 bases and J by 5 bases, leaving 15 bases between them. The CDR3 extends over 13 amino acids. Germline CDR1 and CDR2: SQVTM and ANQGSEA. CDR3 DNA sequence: TGCAGCGCCAAGATTGGGGGGGATCAGCCCCAGCATTTT. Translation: CSAKIGGDQPQHF. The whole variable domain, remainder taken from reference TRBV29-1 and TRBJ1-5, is SAVISQKPSRDICQRGTSLTIQCQVDSQVTMMFWYRQQPGQSLTLIATANQGSEATYESGFVIDKFPISRPNLTFSTLTVSNMSPEDSSIYLCSAKIGGDQPQHFGDGTRLSIL.

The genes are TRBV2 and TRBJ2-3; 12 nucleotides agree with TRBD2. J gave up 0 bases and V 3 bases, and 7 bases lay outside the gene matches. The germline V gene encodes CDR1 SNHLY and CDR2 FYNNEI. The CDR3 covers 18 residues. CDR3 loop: CASSEVLAGGYSTDTQYF. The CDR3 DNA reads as TGTGCCAGCAGTGAGGTACTAGCGGGGGGCTATAGCACAGATACGCAGTATTTT.

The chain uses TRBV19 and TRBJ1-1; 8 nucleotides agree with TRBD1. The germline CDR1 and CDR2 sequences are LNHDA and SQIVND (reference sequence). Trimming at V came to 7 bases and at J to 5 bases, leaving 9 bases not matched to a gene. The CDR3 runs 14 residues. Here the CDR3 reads CASKPTGGGTEAFF. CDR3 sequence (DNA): TGTGCCAGTAAACCCACAGGGGGTGGAACTGAAGCTTTCTTT. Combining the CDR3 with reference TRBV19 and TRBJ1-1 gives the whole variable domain DGGITQSPKYLFRKEGQNVTLSCEQNLNHDAMYWYRQDPGQGLRLIYYSQIVNDFQKGDIAEGYSVSREKKESFPLTVTSAQKNPTAFYLCASKPTGGGTEAFFGQGTRLTVV.

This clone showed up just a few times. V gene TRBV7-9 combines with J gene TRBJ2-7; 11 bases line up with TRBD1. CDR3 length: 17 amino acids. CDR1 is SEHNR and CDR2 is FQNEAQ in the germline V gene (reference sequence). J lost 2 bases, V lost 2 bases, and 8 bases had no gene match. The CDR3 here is CASSLNPGQGATYEQYF. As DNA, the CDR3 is TGTGCCAGCAGCTTAAATCCAGGACAGGGGGCGACCTACGAGCAGTACTTC.

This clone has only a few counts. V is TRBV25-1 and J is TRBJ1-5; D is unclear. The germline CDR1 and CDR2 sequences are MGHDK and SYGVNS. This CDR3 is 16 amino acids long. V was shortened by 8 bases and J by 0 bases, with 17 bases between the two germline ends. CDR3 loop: CASPIIGHTSNQPQHF. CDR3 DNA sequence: TGTGCCAGCCCGATTATTGGGCACACTAGCAATCAGCCCCAGCATTTT.

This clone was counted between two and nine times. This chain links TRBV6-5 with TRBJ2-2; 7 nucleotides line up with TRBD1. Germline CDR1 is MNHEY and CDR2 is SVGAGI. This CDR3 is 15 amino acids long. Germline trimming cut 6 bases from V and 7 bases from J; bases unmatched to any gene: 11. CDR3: CASSQGQRRSGELFF. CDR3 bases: TGTGCCAGCAGCCAGGGACAGCGAAGGAGCGGGGAGCTGTTTTTT.

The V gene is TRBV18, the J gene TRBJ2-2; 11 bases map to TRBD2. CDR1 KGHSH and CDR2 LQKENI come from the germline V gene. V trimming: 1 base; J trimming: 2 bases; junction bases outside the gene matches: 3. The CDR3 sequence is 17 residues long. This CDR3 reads CASSPRTSGSNTGELFF. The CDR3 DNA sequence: TGTGCCAGCTCACCACGTACTAGCGGGAGTAACACCGGGGAGCTGTTTTTT. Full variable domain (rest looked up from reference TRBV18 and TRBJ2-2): NAGVMQNPRHLVRRRGQEARLRCSPMKGHSHVYWYRQLPEEGLKFMVYLQKENIIDESGMPKERFSAEFPKEGPSILRIQQVVRGDSAAYFCASSPRTSGSNTGELFFGEGSRLTVL.

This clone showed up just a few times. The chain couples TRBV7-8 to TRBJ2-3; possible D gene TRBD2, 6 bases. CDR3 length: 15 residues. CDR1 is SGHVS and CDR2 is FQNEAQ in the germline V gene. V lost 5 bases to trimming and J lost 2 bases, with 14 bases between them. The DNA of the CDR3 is TGTGCCAGCAGCGCCGGGGGAGCGTACACAGATACGCAGTATTTT. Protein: CASSAGGAYTDTQYF.

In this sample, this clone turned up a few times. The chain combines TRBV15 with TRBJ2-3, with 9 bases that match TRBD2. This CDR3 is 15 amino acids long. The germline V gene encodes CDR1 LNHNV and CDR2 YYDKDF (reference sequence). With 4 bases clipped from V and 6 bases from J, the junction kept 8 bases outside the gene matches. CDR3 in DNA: TGTGCCACCAGCACCAGGCGGGGGGGAGAGGATACGCAGTATTTT. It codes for CATSTRRGGEDTQYF.

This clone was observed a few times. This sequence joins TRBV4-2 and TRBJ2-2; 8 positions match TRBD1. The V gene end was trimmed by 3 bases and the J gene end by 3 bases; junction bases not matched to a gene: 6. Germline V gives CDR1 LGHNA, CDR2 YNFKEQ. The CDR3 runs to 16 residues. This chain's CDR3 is CASSQAGQVYTGELFF. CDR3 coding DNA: TGTGCCAGCAGCCAGGCGGGACAGGTTTACACCGGGGAGCTGTTTTTT.

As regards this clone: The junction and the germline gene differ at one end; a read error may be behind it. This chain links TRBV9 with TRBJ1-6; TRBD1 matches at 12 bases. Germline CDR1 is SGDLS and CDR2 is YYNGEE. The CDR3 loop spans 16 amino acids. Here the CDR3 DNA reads TGTGCCAGCAGCGGGGGACAGGGGGCCTACAATTCACCCCTCCACTTT. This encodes CASSGGQGAYNSPLHF.

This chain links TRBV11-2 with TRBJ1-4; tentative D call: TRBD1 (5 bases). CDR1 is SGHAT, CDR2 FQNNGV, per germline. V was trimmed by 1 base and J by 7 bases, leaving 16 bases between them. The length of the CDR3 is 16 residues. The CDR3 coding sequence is TGTGCCAGCAGCTTAGGTTCGAATACGGGGGGTGAAAAACTGTTTTTT. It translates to CASSLGSNTGGEKLFF.